The clone carrying this T cell receptor (beta chain) was seen only once. This sample stems from a study of cytomegalovirus exposure and HLA in healthy donors. In the PCR, 60 Vbeta and 13 Jbeta primers were used. The method was immunoSEQ multiplex PCR; TCRdb's version includes in-frame clones alone and lacks a portion of them. The profile shows fewer than 200,000 clones, around 75% of them singletons. This TCR was sampled from a female donor in good health and CMV-seronegative. The source material was PBMCs.

In nucleotides, the CDR3 is TGTGCCAGCACGGATTTGGCGGGAGGTTTGAATGAGCAGTTCTTC. Translating it yields CASTDLAGGLNEQFF. The chain joins TRBV2 to TRBJ2-1, with 8 bases fitting TRBD2. CDR1 and CDR2 (germline): SNHLY, FYNNEI. CDR3 size: 15 residues. V lost 7 bases and J lost 7; bases outside the gene matches: 12.